This TCR beta chain was observed in a study of blood T cell repertoires in COVID-19. On the study more broadly: Whether acute or convalescent, the COVID-19 samples came from the United States, Italy and Spain. PBMCs, B-cell-depleted T cells, or T cells were the source of the cDNA or gDNA that made up the material.

Original data processing: How many nucleated cells were present was estimated from reference gene primer amplification. Clones were sequenced by immunoSEQ multiplex PCR, and TCRdb holds only the in-frame ones, with some missing. D and trimming come from the DNA, and the V and J calls and clone size come from that table. The top ten clones hold around 1.2% of a sample with about 300,000 clones, about 88% of them seen once. Germline loops: CDR1 SGHNT, CDR2 YYREEE (reference sequence). This CDR3 is built from 17 residues. V dropped 2 bases and J dropped 2; count of bases not matched to a gene: 6. Sequenced input: peripheral blood. The receptor was derived from a man in his 70s with acute or convalescent COVID-19. The chain is built from TRBV5-4 and TRBJ2-6; the match to TRBD2 covers 8 bases. CDR3 sequence: CASSLTGGSPGANVLTF. The CDR3, as DNA: TGTGCCAGCAGCTTAACGGGGGGGAGCCCTGGGGCCAACGTCCTGACTTTC.